This T cell receptor beta chain was identified in a study of OX40 agonist ivuxolimab in advanced cancers. As for this clone: This sample includes further DNA sequences coding for the same CDR3.

V lost 0 bases and J lost 7, with 7 bases in between. The CDR3 covers 12 residues. In germline, CDR1 is SGDLS, CDR2 YYNGEE. Profiling relied on immunoSEQ multiplex PCR, and the TCRdb table lists in-frame clones only, not all of them. The data show some 45,000 clones, approximately 91% seen once. V usage is TRBV9 and J usage is TRBJ2-5; D perhaps matches TRBD1 (6 bases). The sequence derives from an adult with an advanced solid tumor such as melanoma, head and neck, liver or kidney cancer. Here the sequenced sample was CD4+ or CD8+ T cells sorted from blood, taken in a trial of the OX40 agonist ivuxolimab. Here the CDR3 DNA reads TGTGCCAGCAGCGTAGGAGGGGGGACCCAGTACTTC. Amino acid sequence: CASSVGGGTQYF.